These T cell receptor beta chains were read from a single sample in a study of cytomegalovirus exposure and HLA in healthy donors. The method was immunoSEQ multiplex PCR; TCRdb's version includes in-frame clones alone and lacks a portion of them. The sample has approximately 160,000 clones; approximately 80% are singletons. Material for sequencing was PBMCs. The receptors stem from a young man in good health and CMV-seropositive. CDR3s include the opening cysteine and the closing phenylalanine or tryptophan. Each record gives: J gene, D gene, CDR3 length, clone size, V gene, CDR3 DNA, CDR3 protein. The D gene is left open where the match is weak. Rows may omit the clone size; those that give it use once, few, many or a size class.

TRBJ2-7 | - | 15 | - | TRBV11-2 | TGTGCCAGCAGTCCCTGGGGGGACCGAGCCTACGAGCAGTACTTC | CASSPWGDRAYEQYF
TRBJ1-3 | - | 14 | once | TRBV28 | TGTGCCAGCAGGAGGAGAGGCTCTGGAAACACCATATATTTT | CASRRRGSGNTIYF
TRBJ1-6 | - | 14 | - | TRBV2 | TGTGCCAGCAGATATGACACCGATTATTCACCCCTCCACTTT | CASRYDTDYSPLHF
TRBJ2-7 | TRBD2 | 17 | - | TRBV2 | TGTGCCAGCAACCCGTCGAGTAGCGGGAGAGGCGGCCACGAGCAGTACTTC | CASNPSSSGRGGHEQYF
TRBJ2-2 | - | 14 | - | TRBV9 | TGTGCCAGCAGCGTAGTGCAGGGCACCGGGGAGCTGTTTTTT | CASSVVQGTGELFF
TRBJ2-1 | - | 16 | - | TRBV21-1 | TGTGCCAGCAGCACTACCGGGACAGGGTATTATTCTGAGCAGTTCTTC | CASSTTGTGYYSEQFF
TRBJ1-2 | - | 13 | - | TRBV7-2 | TGTGCCAGCAGCTTAGACGGAGCGTATGGCTACACCTTC | CASSLDGAYGYTF
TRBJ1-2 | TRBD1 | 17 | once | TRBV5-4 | TGTGCCAGCAGCGCCGGCCTTCCCGGGACAGGGCTCTATGGCTACACCTTC | CASSAGLPGTGLYGYTF
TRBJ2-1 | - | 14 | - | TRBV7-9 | TGTGCCAGCAGCCGTCCGGGAGACTACAATGAGCAGTTCTTC | CASSRPGDYNEQFF
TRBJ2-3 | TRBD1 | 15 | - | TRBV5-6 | TGTGCCAGCAGGTCTCAGGGGGATCATGAAGATACGCAGTATTTT | CASRSQGDHEDTQYF
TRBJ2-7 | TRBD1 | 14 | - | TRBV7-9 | TGTGCCAGCAGCCAGGGACAGGGTAACTACGAGCAGTACTTC | CASSQGQGNYEQYF
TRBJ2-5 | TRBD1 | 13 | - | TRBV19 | TGTGCCAGTACCCCACAGGGGGAAGAGACCCAGTACTTC | CASTPQGEETQYF
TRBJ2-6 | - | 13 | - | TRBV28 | TGTGCCAGCGAGGTCTCTGGGGCCAACGTCCTGACTTTC | CASEVSGANVLTF
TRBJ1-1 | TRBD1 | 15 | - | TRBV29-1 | TGCAGCGTTGAGGCAGGGACAGGGGAGGACACTGAAGCTTTCTTT | CSVEAGTGEDTEAFF
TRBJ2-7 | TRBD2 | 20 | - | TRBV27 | TGTGCCAGCAGTTTAGTGGGGTTGCAGGGTAATAGCGGGAGAGCCTACGAGCAGTACTTC | CASSLVGLQGNSGRAYEQYF
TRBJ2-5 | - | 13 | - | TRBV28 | TGTGCCAGCAGTTCGCTACAGCTAGAGACCCAGTACTTC | CASSSLQLETQYF
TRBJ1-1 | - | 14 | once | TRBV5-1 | TGCGCCAGCAGCTTGGACAGGGAAGGCACTGAAGCTTTCTTT | CASSLDREGTEAFF
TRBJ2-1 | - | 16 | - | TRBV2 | TGTGCCAGCAGTGAAGAGGAGGGGCTGGCCTACAATGAGCAGTTCTTC | CASSEEEGLAYNEQFF
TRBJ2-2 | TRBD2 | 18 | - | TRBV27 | TGTGCCAGCATCTCCCCGCCTCTAGCGGGAGTTACTCCCGGGGAGCTGTTTTTT | CASISPPLAGVTPGELFF
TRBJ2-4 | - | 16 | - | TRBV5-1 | TGCGCCAGCAGCTTGGTCGGGCAGGGGGCCAAAAACATTCAGTACTTC | CASSLVGQGAKNIQYF
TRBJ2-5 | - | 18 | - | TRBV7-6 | TGTGCCAGCAGCCCCATTTTCCGGGACTCCGATGGGGAAGAGACCCAGTACTTC | CASSPIFRDSDGEETQYF
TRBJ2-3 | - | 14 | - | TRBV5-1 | TGCGCCACCGCCACGGACTTATACACAGATACGCAGTATTTT | CATATDLYTDTQYF
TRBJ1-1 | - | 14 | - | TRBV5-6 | TGTGCCAGCAGCTTGCGGGGGACCGACACTGAAGCTTTCTTT | CASSLRGTDTEAFF
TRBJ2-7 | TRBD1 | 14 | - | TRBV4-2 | TGTGCCAGCCGTTCCGGGACAGGATCCTACGAGCAGTACTTC | CASRSGTGSYEQYF
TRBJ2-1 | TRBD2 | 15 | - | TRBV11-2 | TGTGCCAGCAGCTCGAATAGCGGGAGCTACAATGAGCAGCTCTTC | CASSSNSGSYNEQLF
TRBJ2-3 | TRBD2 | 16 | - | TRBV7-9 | TGTGCCAGCAGCTTAAGGGGAGGGACCAACACAGATACGCAGTATTTT | CASSLRGGTNTDTQYF
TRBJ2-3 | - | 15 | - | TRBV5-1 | TGCGCCAGCAGCTTTAACGGGAGTCCGACAGATACGCAGTATTTT | CASSFNGSPTDTQYF